Presented here are 21 T cell receptor beta chains from one specimen sequenced in a study of cytomegalovirus exposure and HLA in healthy donors. Measured with immunoSEQ multiplex PCR; TCRdb has only the in-frame clones, and not every one. Of over 120,000 clones in the sample, about 91% are singletons; the top ten hold about 9.9%. Sequencing was carried out using PBMCs. The receptors here all came from a woman younger than 35 in good health and CMV-seropositive.

The rearrangement links TRBV27 to TRBJ1-2; 7 bases are shared with TRBD1. CDR1 MNHEY and CDR2 SMNVEV come from the germline V gene (reference sequence). Trimming removed 6 bases from V and 4 bases from J; junction bases left unmatched: 11. The CDR3 runs to 15 residues. The CDR3 loop reads CASRTRDRYFYGYTF. Written as DNA, the CDR3 is TGTGCCAGCAGGACCCGGGACAGATATTTCTATGGCTACACCTTC.

The chain has TRBV7-2 and TRBJ1-2; tentatively, D is TRBD1 (6 bases). The germline CDR1 and CDR2 sequences are SGHTA and FQGNSA. The CDR3 is 15 residues long. V shed 5 bases and J shed 2 bases, with 15 bases lying between them. The CDR3 DNA is TGTGCCAGCAGCAGACGACAGGTTGCAAACTATGGCTACACCTTC. Encoded protein: CASSRRQVANYGYTF.

This clone was seen a few times. The chain joins TRBV6-5 to TRBJ1-1; a possible D gene is TRBD1 (5 bases). The CDR3 contains 13 residues. Trimming took off 6 bases at V and 3 bases at J, with 11 bases between the two ends. CDR1 and CDR2 (germline): MNHEY, SVGAGI. CDR3 in DNA: TGTGCCAGCAGAAAGGGGCTGGACACTGAAGCTTTCTTT. Its protein product is CASRKGLDTEAFF.

This clone was seen only a few times. J is TRBJ1-5 and V is TRBV6-4; D possibly corresponds to TRBD1 (5 bases). V shed 9 bases and J shed 0 bases, with 15 bases lying between them. The CDR3 is 15 residues long. Per germline, CDR1 MRHNA and CDR2 SNTAGT. The CDR3 here is CARGHILNSNQPQHF. The CDR3, as DNA: TGTGCCAGGGGGCATATCCTCAATAGCAATCAGCCCCAGCATTTT.

The J gene is TRBJ1-1, the V gene TRBV19; no reliable D call. The CDR3 contains 12 residues. Germline CDR1 is LNHDA and CDR2 is SQIVND (reference sequence). Between the trimmed V and J ends, which lost 6 bases and 3 bases, there was a span of 8 bases. Written as DNA, the CDR3 is TGTGCCAGTAGCCGAGTCGACACTGAAGCTTTCTTT. Protein: CASSRVDTEAFF.

This clone was found once. DNA of the CDR3: TGTGCCAGCAGCTTAGCTATCCCGCGAGAGCAGTTCTTC. Its protein is CASSLAIPREQFF. This sequence joins TRBV7-2 and TRBJ2-1; no firm D call. V lost 0 bases and J lost 10, with 10 bases in between. Germline lookup yields CDR1 SGHTA and CDR2 FQGNSA. The CDR3 extends over 13 amino acids.

This chain connects TRBV4-3 to TRBJ2-5; 7 nucleotides agree with TRBD1. The germline gives CDR1 LGHNA, CDR2 YSLEER. The CDR3 totals 16 residues. The V gene end was trimmed by 0 bases and the J gene end by 5 bases; junction bases not matched to a gene: 9. CDR3 sequence reads: CASSQEPGRGFETQYF. Here the CDR3 DNA reads TGCGCCAGCAGCCAAGAACCGGGCAGGGGGTTCGAGACCCAGTACTTC.

This chain connects TRBV6-5 to TRBJ2-7; D possibly corresponds to TRBD1 (6 bases). The CDR3 has 15 amino acids. V gave up 2 bases and J gave up 6 bases, with 17 bases separating them. CDR1 is MNHEY, CDR2 SVGAGI, per germline. The CDR3, as DNA: TGTGCCAGCAGTTACGTAGACAGGTCCTCGGGCGAGCAGTACTTC. This translates into CASSYVDRSSGEQYF.

J is TRBJ2-1 and V is TRBV9, with 10 bases fitting TRBD2. CDR3 length: 17 amino acids. V trimming: 2 bases; J trimming: 7 bases; junction bases outside the gene matches: 12. CDR1 and CDR2 from the germline V gene are SGDLS and YYNGEE. CDR3: CASSVGIAGGSRNEQFF. The CDR3 DNA follows: TGTGCCAGCAGCGTCGGGATAGCGGGGGGTTCGAGGAATGAGCAGTTCTTC.

The CDR3, as DNA: TGCGCCAGCATCGGACTAGCGGGGGATGGGAGGACCGGGGAGCTGTTTTTT. It specifies CASIGLAGDGRTGELFF. V is TRBV5-1 and J is TRBJ2-2; 13 bases are a match to TRBD2. CDR3 length: 17 residues. Germline trimming cut 6 bases from V and 5 bases from J; bases unmatched to any gene: 10. The germline gives CDR1 SGHRS, CDR2 YFSETQ.

The rearrangement links TRBV18 to TRBJ2-1; TRBD2 agrees at 8 bases. CDR3 length: 15 amino acids. V lost 0 bases, J lost 8 bases, and 6 bases stayed unmatched. Germline V gene lookup returns CDR1 KGHSH and CDR2 LQKENI. This chain's CDR3 is CASSPPSSGGYEQFF. The CDR3 coding sequence is TGTGCCAGCTCACCACCGTCCAGCGGGGGCTATGAGCAGTTCTTC. The entire variable domain, with the rest obtained from reference TRBV18 and TRBJ2-1, is as follows: NAGVMQNPRHLVRRRGQEARLRCSPMKGHSHVYWYRQLPEEGLKFMVYLQKENIIDESGMPKERFSAEFPKEGPSILRIQQVVRGDSAAYFCASSPPSSGGYEQFFGPGTRLTVL.

The gene calls are TRBV11-2 and TRBJ1-2, with no clear D. V gave up 6 bases and J gave up 4 bases, with 18 bases separating them. The CDR3 totals 15 residues. CDR1 and CDR2 (germline): SGHAT, FQNNGV. CDR3 nucleotides: TGTGCCAGCAGACACTACGGCCACCGCTCCTATGGCTACACCTTC. This codes for CASRHYGHRSYGYTF.

The chain uses TRBV29-1 and TRBJ1-3, with D possibly TRBD1 on 5 matching bases. V lost 1 base and J lost 0, with 7 bases in between. The CDR3 consists of 14 residues. CDR1 SQVTM and CDR2 ANQGSEA come from the germline V gene. CDR3 DNA sequence: TGCAGCGTTGAAGGACAGCTCTCTGGAAACACCATATATTTT. Translating gives CSVEGQLSGNTIYF.

This chain connects TRBV14 to TRBJ2-7; the match to TRBD1 covers 10 bases. The V and J ends lost 4 bases and 7 bases, in that order; junction bases with no gene match: 4. CDR1 and CDR2 (germline): SGHDN, FVKESK. The CDR3 runs to 13 residues. The CDR3 loop is CASSLDRGREQYF. The CDR3 DNA sequence: TGTGCCAGCAGCCTAGACAGGGGGCGAGAGCAGTACTTC.

A single count supports this clone. This chain connects TRBV10-3 to TRBJ1-3; D uncertain. V lost 4 bases and J lost 0, with 7 bases in between. Germline loops: CDR1 ENHRY, CDR2 SYGVKD. The CDR3 covers 14 residues. In DNA form, the CDR3 reads TGTGCCATCAGTGGAGGTGACTCTGGAAACACCATATATTTT. Translated, it gives CAISGGDSGNTIYF.

The rearrangement joins TRBV28 to TRBJ1-5, with TRBD1 identical over 9 bases. V was pared by 5 bases and J by 7 bases, with 6 bases of the junction left unmatched. The CDR3 is 14 amino acids. CDR1 and CDR2 from the germline V gene are MDHEN and SYDVKM. DNA of the CDR3: TGTGCCAGCAGTGGATACAGGGGGCACCAGCCCCAGCATTTT. This sequence encodes CASSGYRGHQPQHF. Using reference TRBV28 and TRBJ1-5 for the parts outside the CDR3, the full variable domain is DVKVTQSSRYLVKRTGEKVFLECVQDMDHENMFWYRQDPGLGLRLIYFSYDVKMKEKGDIPEGYSVSREKKERFSLILESASTNQTSMYLCASSGYRGHQPQHFGDGTRLSIL.

This clone was seen just once. The J gene is TRBJ1-1, the V gene TRBV9; no clear D gene. Germline values: CDR1 SGDLS, CDR2 YYNGEE. The CDR3 contains 16 residues. Trimming pared 6 bases from V and 4 bases from J, leaving 22 bases between. The DNA of the CDR3 is TGTGCCAGCACGCGTGGTACCCAGGTGAGCGGCACTGAAGCTTTCTTT. It codes for CASTRGTQVSGTEAFF.

The J gene is TRBJ2-1, the V gene TRBV7-3, with TRBD2 as a possible D gene (6 bases). Germline values: CDR1 SGHTA, CDR2 FQGTGA. The CDR3 has 19 amino acids. Trimming left V 4 bases short and J 0 bases short, with 22 bases between. The CDR3 loop reads CASSSRGAALESSYNEQFF. The CDR3 region has the DNA TGTGCCAGCAGCTCACGCGGGGCTGCGCTTGAAAGCTCCTACAATGAGCAGTTCTTC.

The chain couples TRBV5-1 to TRBJ1-1; 7 positions match TRBD1. The V and J ends lost 1 base and 0 bases, in that order; junction bases with no gene match: 6. Germline V CDR1 and CDR2: SGHRS, YFSETQ. The CDR3 consists of 16 residues. The CDR3 DNA follows: TGCGCCAGCAGCTTGCCTCGGACAGGTTTGAACACTGAAGCTTTCTTT. Its protein is CASSLPRTGLNTEAFF.

The genes are TRBV9 and TRBJ2-3, with TRBD1 as a possible D gene (6 bases). The V gene lost 0 bases and the J gene lost 6 bases, with 20 bases spanning the gap. Looked up from germline, CDR1 is SGDLS and CDR2 is YYNGEE. The CDR3 loop spans 17 amino acids. In DNA, the CDR3 is TGTGCCAGCAGCGTAGCTACAGGGTTCCAAACCGGGGATACGCAGTATTTT. Translating gives CASSVATGFQTGDTQYF.

This chain connects TRBV11-2 to TRBJ1-3; 7 positions match TRBD1. The CDR3 is 16 amino acids. Trimming at V came to 0 bases and at J to 4 bases, leaving 6 bases not matched to a gene. CDR1 and CDR2 (germline): SGHAT, FQNNGV. The CDR3 nucleotides are TGTGCCAGCAGCTTAGAGTTGACAGGGCGCGGAAACACCATATATTTT. This encodes CASSLELTGRGNTIYF.